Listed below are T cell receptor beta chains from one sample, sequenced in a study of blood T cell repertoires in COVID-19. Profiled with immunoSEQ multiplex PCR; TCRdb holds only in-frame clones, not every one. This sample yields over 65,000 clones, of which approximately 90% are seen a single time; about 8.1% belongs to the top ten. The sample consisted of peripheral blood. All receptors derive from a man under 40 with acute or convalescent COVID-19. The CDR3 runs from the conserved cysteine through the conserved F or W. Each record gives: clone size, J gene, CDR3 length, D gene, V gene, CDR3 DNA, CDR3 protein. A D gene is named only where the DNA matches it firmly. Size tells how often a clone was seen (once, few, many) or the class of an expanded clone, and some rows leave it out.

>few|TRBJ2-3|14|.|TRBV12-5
TGTGCTAGTGGCGCGGGGGCTAGCACAGATACGCAGTATTTT
CASGAGASTDTQYF
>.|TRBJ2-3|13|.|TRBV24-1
TGTGCCACCAGTGGAGGGGGTTCAGATACGCAGTATTTT
CATSGGGSDTQYF
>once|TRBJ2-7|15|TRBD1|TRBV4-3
TGCGCCAGCAGAAAAGGGACAGCGGTTCCCTACGAGCAGTACTTC
CASRKGTAVPYEQYF
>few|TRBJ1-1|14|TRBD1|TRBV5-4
TGTGCCAGCAGCTTAAAAACAGGGGTTGAGTATGCTTTCTTT
CASSLKTGVEYAFF
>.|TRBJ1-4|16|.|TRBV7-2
TGTGCCAGCAGCTCGGGTCTCCGGCGGACTAATGAAAAACTGTTTTTT
CASSSGLRRTNEKLFF
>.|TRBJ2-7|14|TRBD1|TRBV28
TGTGCCAGCAGTTTTTTGGACAGGGGTGGCGAGCAGTACTTC
CASSFLDRGGEQYF
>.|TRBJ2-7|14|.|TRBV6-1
TGTGCCAGCAGCATCCCGGGACTGTCCAGCGAGCAGTACTTC
CASSIPGLSSEQYF
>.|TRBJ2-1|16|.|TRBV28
TGTGCCAGCAGACCCCCAGGCGCAAGCTCCTACAATGAGCAGTTCTTC
CASRPPGASSYNEQFF
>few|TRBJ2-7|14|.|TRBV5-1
TGCGCCAGCAGCACCACCCAGGGCCCCGACGAGCAGTACTTC
CASSTTQGPDEQYF
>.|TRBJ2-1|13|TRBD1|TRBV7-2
TGTGCCAGCAGCTCCCGGACAGGGAATGAGCAGTTCTTC
CASSSRTGNEQFF
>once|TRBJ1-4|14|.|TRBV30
TGTGCCTGGAGTGTACCGCACGGCGGGGAAAAACTGTTTTTT
CAWSVPHGGEKLFF
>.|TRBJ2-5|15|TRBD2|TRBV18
TGTGCCAGCTCACGACGACTAGCGACCCAAGAGACCCAGTACTTC
CASSRRLATQETQYF
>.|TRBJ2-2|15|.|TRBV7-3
TGTGCCAGCAGCTTACAACCAGGGTATACCGGGGAGCTGTTTTTT
CASSLQPGYTGELFF
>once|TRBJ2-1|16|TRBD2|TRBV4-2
TGTGCCAGCAGCCAGGGGACTAGCGGCTCCTACAATGAGCAGTTCTTC
CASSQGTSGSYNEQFF
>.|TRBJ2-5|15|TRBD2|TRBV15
TGTGCCACCAGCAGGTCCCGGGGAGGGTTAGAGACCCAGTACTTC
CATSRSRGGLETQYF
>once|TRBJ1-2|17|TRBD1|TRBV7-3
TGTGCCAGCAGCTCCACGCCCTGGACAGGGGTAAACTATGGCTACACCTTC
CASSSTPWTGVNYGYTF
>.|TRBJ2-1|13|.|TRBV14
TGTGCCAGCAGCCAAGTACACTACAATGAGCAGTTCTTC
CASSQVHYNEQFF
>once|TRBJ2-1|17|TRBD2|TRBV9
TGTGCCAGCAGCGTAGATTGGCGGGAGGGTTTTTACAATGAGCAGTTCTTC
CASSVDWREGFYNEQFF
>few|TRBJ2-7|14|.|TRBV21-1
TGTGCCAGGGGGGGAGGAACTAGCGAATACGAGCAGTACTTC
CARGGGTSEYEQYF
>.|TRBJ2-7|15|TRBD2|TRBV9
TGTGCCAGCAGCGTAGCGGCGGGAGCGACATACGAGCAGTACTTC
CASSVAAGATYEQYF
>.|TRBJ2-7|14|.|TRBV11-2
TGTGCCAGCAGCTTAGATTACGGACTCTACGAGCAGTACTTC
CASSLDYGLYEQYF
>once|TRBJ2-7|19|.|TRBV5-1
TGCGCCAGCAGCCCATATTCTGGCAGCTTTTCCAGCGGAGTCTACGAGCAGTACTTC
CASSPYSGSFSSGVYEQYF
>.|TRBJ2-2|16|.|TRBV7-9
TGTGCCAGCAGCTTGGTAATGAACAGGCAGGCCGGGGAGCTGTTTTTT
CASSLVMNRQAGELFF
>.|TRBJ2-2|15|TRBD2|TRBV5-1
TGCGCCAGCAGCTCTAGCGGGAGTCTTACCGGGGAGCTGTTTTTT
CASSSSGSLTGELFF
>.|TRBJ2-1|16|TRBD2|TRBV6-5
TGTGCCAGCAGTTACTCCTTAGCGGGAGGGACCAATGAGCAGTTCTTC
CASSYSLAGGTNEQFF
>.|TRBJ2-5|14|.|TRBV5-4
TGTGCCAGCAGAGCCGGGACTGGGCAAGAGACCCAGTACTTC
CASRAGTGQETQYF
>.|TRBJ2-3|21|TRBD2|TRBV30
TGTGCCTGGAGTGTCACCCCGACTAGCGGGAGATATGGTTCTAGCACAGATACGCAGTATTTT
CAWSVTPTSGRYGSSTDTQYF
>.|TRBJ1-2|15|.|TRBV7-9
TGTGCCAGCAGCTCGACGGGTGCTTTTGTTAGTGGCTACACCTTC
CASSSTGAFVSGYTF
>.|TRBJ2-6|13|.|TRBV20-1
TGCAGTGCTAGTCTTTCTGGGGCCAACGTCCTGACTTTC
CSASLSGANVLTF
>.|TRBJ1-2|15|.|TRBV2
TGTGCCAGCAGGGACCGGGAGGATCCCAACTATGGCTACACCTTC
CASRDREDPNYGYTF
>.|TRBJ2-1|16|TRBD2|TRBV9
TGTGCCAGCAGCGTACTCGGGACTAGCGGGAGCTCGGAGCAGTTCTTC
CASSVLGTSGSSEQFF
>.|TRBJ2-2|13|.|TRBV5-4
TGTGCCAGCAGCTTAGGACAGTTCGGGGAGCTGTTTTTT
CASSLGQFGELFF
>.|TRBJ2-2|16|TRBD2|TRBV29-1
TGCAGCTCATGGACTAGCGGGAGGATTGGCACCGGGGAGCTGTTTTTT
CSSWTSGRIGTGELFF
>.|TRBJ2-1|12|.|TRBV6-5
TGTGCCAGCCAAAACAGGGACAATGAGCAGTTCTTC
CASQNRDNEQFF
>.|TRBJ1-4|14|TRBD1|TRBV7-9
TGTGCCAGCAGCCCTCCCAGGGGGGATGAAAAACTGTTTTTT
CASSPPRGDEKLFF
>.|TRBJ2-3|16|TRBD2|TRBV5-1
TGCGCCAGCAGCTTGGAGAGCGGGAGGGCGCGGGATACGCAGTATTTT
CASSLESGRARDTQYF
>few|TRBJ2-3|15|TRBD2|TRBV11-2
TGTGCCAGCAGCGCCTATAGCGGGTCAAGAGATACGCAGTATTTT
CASSAYSGSRDTQYF
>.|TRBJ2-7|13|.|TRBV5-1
TGCGCCAGCAGCTTCGGCAGGGGAAGCGAGCAGTACTTC
CASSFGRGSEQYF
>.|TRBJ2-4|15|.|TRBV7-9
TGTGCCAGCAGCACTGGGGACTCTCCCAAAAACATTCAGTACTTC
CASSTGDSPKNIQYF
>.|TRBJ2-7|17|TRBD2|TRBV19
TGTGCCAGCCTAAGGGGTAGCGGGAGAGAGCTAGTACGCGAGCAGTACTTC
CASLRGSGRELVREQYF
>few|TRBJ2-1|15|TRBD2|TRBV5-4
TGTGCCAGCAGCTCACTAGCGGGAGGCTACAATGAGCAGTTCTTC
CASSSLAGGYNEQFF
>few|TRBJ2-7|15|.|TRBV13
TGTGCCAGCAGCTTAGCGGGTAGCGGACTCTACGAGCAGTACTTC
CASSLAGSGLYEQYF
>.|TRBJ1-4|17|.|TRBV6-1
TGTGCCAGCAGTGAAGCTCCGGTCCTTCCACTTAATGAAAAACTGTTTTTT
CASSEAPVLPLNEKLFF
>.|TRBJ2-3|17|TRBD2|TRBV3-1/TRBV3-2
TGTGCCAGCAGCCCGGGACTAGCGGGAGTGTGGGCGCTCGTGGAGTATTTT
CASSPGLAGVWALVEYF
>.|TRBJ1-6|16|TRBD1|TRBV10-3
TGTGCCACCAGAAACTTTAAGACAGGGCTCAATTCACCCCTCCACTTT
CATRNFKTGLNSPLHF
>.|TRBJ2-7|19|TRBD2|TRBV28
TGTGCCAGCAGGAGAACCGGGACTAGCGGGACCCTAGGCGAGTACGAGCAGTACTTC
CASRRTGTSGTLGEYEQYF
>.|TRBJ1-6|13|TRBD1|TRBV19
TGTGCCAGTAGTAACGACAGGGAGTCCACCCTCCACTTT
CASSNDRESTLHF
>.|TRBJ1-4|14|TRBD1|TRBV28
TGTGCCAGCAGTCCGGCGACAGGGAATGAAAAACTGTTTTTT
CASSPATGNEKLFF